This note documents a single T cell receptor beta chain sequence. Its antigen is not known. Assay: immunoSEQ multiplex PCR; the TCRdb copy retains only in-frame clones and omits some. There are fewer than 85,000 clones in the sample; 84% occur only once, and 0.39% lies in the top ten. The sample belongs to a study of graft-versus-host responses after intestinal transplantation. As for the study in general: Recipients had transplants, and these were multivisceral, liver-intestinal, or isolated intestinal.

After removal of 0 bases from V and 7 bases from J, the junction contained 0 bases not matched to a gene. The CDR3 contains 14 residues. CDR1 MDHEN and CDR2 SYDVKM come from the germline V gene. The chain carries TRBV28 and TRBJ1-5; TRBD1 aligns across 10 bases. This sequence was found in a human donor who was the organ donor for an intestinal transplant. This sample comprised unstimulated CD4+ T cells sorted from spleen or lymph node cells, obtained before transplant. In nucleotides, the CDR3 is TGTGCCAGCAGTTTATGGACAGGGGGCCAGCCCCAGCATTTT. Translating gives CASSLWTGGQPQHF.